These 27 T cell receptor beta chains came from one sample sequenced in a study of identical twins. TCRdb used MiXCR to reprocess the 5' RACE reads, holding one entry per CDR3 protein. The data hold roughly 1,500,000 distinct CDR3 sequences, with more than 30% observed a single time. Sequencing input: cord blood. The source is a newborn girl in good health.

The CDR3 bases are TGCGCCAGCAGCCAAGTGTTCCACTCCTACGAGCAGTACTTC. This gives the protein CASSQVFHSYEQYF. The V gene is TRBV4-1, the J gene TRBJ2-7; no reliable D call. The V and J ends lost 1 base and 0 bases respectively, with 7 bases between them. The CDR3 totals 14 residues. Germline assignment: CDR1 MGHRA and CDR2 YSYEKL.

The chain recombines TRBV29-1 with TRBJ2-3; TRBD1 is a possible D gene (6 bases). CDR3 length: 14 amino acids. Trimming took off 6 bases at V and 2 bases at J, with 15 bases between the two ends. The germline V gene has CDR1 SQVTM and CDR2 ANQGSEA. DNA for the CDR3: TGCAGCGTCCTCGGGGACATTTTCACAGATACGCAGTATTTT. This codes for CSVLGDIFTDTQYF.

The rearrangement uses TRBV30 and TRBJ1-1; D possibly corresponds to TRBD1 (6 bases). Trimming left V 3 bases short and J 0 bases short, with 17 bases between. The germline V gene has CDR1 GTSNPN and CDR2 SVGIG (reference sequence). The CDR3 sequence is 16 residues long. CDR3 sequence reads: CAWRAGGRALNTEAFF. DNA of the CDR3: TGTGCCTGGAGGGCTGGGGGGCGCGCTTTGAACACTGAAGCTTTCTTT. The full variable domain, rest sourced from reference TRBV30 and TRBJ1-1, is SQTIHQWPATLVQPVGSPLSLECTVEGTSNPNLYWYRQAAGRGLQLLFYSVGIGQISSEVPQNLSASRPQDRQFILSSKKLLLSDSGFYLCAWRAGGRALNTEAFFGQGTRLTVV.

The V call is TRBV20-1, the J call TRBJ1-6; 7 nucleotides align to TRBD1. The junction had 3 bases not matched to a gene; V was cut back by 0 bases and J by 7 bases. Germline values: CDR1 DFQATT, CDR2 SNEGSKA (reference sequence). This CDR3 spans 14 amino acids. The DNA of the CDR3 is TGCAGTGCTAGAGAAGGACAGGCGAATTCACCCCTCCACTTT. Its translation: CSAREGQANSPLHF.

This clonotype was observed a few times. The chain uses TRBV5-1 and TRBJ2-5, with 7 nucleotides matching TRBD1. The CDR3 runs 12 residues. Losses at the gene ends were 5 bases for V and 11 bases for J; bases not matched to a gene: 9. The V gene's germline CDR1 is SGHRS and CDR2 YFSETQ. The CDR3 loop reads CASRQGRHEQYF. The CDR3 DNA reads TGCGCCAGCAGACAGGGGCGACATGAGCAGTACTTC.

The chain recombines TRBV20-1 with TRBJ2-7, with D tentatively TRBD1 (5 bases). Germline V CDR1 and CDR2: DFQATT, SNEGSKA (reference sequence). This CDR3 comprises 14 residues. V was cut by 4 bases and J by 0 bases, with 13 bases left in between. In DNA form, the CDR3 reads TGCAGTGCTAAAGGCGGACACCTCTCCTACGAGCAGTACTTC. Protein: CSAKGGHLSYEQYF.

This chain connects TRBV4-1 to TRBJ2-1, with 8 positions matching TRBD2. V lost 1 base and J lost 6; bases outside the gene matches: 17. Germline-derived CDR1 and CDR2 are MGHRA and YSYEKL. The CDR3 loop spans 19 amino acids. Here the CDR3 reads CASSQGRILGTRVGNEQFF. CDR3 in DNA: TGCGCCAGCAGCCAAGGCAGGATCTTGGGGACTAGAGTAGGCAATGAGCAGTTCTTC.

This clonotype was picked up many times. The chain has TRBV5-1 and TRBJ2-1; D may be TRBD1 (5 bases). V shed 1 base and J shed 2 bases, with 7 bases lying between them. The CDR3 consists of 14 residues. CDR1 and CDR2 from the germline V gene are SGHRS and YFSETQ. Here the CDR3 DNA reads TGCGCCAGCAGCTTGTTGGGGCCCTACAATGAGCAGTTCTTC. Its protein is CASSLLGPYNEQFF.

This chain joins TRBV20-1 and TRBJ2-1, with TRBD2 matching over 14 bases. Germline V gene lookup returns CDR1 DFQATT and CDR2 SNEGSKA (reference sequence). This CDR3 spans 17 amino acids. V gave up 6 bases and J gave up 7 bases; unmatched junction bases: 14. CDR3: CSAPPGRLAGGPNEQFF. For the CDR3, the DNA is TGCAGTGCCCCCCCAGGAAGACTAGCGGGAGGGCCTAATGAGCAGTTCTTC.

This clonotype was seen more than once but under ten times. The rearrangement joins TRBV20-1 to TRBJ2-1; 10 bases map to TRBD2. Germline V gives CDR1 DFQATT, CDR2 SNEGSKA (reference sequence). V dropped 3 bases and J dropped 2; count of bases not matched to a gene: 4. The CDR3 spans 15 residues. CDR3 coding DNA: TGCAGTGCTAGGACTAGCGGGCTTCCCTACAATGAGCAGTTCTTC. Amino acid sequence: CSARTSGLPYNEQFF.

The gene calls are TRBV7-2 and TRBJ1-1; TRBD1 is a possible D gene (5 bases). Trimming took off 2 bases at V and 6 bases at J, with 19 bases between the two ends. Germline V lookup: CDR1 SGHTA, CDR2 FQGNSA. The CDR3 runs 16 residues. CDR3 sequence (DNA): TGTGCCAGCAGCTTATTATCTTGGGGTACGGGGGCTGAAGCTTTCTTT. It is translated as CASSLLSWGTGAEAFF.

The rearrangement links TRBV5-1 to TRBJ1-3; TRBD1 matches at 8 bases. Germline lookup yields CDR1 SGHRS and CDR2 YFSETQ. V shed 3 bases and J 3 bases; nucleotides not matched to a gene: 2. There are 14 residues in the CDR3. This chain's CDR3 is CASSSGQGGNTIYF. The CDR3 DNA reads TGCGCCAGCAGCTCCGGACAGGGTGGAAACACCATATATTTT.

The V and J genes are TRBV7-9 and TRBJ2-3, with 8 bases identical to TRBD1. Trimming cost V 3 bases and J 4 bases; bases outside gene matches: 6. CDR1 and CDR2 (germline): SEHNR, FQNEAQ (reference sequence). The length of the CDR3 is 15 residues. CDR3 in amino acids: CASSFTGGAADTQYF. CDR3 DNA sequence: TGTGCCAGCAGCTTCACAGGGGGAGCGGCAGATACGCAGTATTTT. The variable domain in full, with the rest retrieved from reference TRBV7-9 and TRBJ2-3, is DTGVSQNPRHKITKRGQNVTFRCDPISEHNRLYWYRQTLGQGPEFLTYFQNEAQLEKSRLLSDRFSAERPKGSFSTLEIQRTEQGDSAMYLCASSFTGGAADTQYFGPGTRLTVL.

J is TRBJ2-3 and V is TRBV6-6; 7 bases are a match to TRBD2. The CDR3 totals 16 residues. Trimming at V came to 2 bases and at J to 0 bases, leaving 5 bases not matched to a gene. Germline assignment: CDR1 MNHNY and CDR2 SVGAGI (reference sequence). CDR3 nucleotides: TGTGCCAGCAGTTACGGGCGGGAGTTGAGCACAGATACGCAGTATTTT. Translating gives CASSYGRELSTDTQYF.

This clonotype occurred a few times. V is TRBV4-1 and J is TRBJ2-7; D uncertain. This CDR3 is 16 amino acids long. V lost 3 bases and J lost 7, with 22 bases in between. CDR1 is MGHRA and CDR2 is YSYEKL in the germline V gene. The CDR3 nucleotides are TGCGCCAGCAGCCATTTCTACCGAACCTACTACGCGGAGCAGTACTTC. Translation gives CASSHFYRTYYAEQYF.

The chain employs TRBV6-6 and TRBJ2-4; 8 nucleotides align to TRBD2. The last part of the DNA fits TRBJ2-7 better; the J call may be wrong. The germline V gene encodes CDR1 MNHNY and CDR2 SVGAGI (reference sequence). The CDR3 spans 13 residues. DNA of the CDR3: TGTGCCAGCAGTCAGACTAGCGATGGCGAGCAGTACTTC. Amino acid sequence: CASSQTSDGEQYF.

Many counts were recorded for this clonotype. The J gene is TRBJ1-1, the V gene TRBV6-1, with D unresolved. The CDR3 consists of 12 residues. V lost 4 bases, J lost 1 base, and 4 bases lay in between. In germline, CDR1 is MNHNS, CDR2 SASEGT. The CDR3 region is CASSAQNTEAFF. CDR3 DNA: TGTGCCAGCAGTGCACAGAACACTGAAGCTTTCTTT.

In nucleotides, the CDR3 is TGCGCCAGCAGCAGCGGACAGCCAGGTCAGTATGGCAATCAGCCCCAGCATTTT. This encodes CASSSGQPGQYGNQPQHF. The chain links TRBV5-1 to TRBJ1-5; D is perhaps TRBD1 (6 bases). CDR3 length equals 18 residues. Germline CDR1 and CDR2: SGHRS and YFSETQ. The V end was cut by 4 bases, the J end by 2 bases, with 22 bases between.

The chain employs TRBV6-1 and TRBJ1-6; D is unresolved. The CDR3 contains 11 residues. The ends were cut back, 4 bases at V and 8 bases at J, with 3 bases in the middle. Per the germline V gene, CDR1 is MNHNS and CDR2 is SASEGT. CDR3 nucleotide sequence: TGTGCCAGCAGTGCCCATTCACCCCTCCACTTT. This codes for CASSAHSPLHF.

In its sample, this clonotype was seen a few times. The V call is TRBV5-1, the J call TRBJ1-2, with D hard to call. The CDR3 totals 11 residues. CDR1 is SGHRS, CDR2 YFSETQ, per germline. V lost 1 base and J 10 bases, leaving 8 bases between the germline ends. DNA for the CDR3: TGCGCCAGCAGCTTGAGAGGATCCTACACCTTC. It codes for CASSLRGSYTF.

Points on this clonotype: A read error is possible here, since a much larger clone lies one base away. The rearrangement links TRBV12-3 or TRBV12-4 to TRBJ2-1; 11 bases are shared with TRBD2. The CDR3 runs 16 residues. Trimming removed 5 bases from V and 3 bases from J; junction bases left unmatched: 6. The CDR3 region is CASSLRLAGFYNEQFF. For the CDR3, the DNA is TGTGCCAGCAGTCTCCGACTAGCGGGATTCTACAATGAGCAGTTCTTC.

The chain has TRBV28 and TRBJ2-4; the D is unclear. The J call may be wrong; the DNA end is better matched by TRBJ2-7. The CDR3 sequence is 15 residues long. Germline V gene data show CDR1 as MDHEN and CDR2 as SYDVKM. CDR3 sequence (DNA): TGTGCCAGCAGTCCCGGGCCAATAGGCGCCTACGAGCAGTACTTC. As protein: CASSPGPIGAYEQYF.

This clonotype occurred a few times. The DNA for the CDR3 is TGTGCCAGCAGCTTAGTGGGGACTAGGACCTACAATGAGCAGTTCTTC. This sequence encodes CASSLVGTRTYNEQFF. V gene TRBV7-2 combines with J gene TRBJ2-1, with TRBD2 matching 8 bases. V shed 1 base and J 2 bases; nucleotides not matched to a gene: 4. The CDR3 has 16 amino acids. CDR1 and CDR2 (germline): SGHTA, FQGNSA.

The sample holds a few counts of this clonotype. Here the CDR3 DNA reads TGCGCCAGCAGCTTGGGGGGGGTACCCTACGAGCAGTACTTC. Its translation: CASSLGGVPYEQYF. The chain links TRBV5-1 to TRBJ2-7; possibly TRBD2 for D (6 bases). Germline CDR1 and CDR2: SGHRS and YFSETQ. The CDR3 runs to 14 residues. Trimming left V 0 bases short and J 2 bases short, with 9 bases between.

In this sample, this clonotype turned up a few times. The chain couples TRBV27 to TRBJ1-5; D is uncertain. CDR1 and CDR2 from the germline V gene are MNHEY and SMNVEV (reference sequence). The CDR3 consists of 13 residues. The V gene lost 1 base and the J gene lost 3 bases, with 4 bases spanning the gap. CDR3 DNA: TGTGCCAGCAGTTTATTCCCCAATCAGCCCCAGCATTTT. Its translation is CASSLFPNQPQHF.

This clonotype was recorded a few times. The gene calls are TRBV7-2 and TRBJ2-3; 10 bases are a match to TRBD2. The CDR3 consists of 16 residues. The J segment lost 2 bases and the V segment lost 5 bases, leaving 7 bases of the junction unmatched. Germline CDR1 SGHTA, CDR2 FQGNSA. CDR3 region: CASSLFSGRITDTQYF. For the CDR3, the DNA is TGTGCCAGCAGCCTATTTAGCGGGAGGATCACAGATACGCAGTATTTT.

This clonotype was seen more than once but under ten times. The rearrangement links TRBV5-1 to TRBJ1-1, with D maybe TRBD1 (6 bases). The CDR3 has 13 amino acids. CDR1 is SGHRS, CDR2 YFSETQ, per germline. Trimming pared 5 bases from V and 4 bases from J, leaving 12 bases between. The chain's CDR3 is CASRVQGPTEAFF. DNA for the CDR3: TGCGCCAGCAGAGTACAGGGTCCCACTGAAGCTTTCTTT.